This TCR beta chain was identified during a study of shared clonotypes between healthy human individuals. Overall study context: Donors had three CD4 naive, three CD4 memory, two CD8 naive and one CD8 memory plate apiece.

The CDR3 is 16 residues long. After removal of 5 bases from V and 5 bases from J, the junction contained 8 bases not matched to a gene. Germline assignment: CDR1 SGHNT and CDR2 YENEEA. Execution of the assay was at deep level. Researchers divided each subset's genomic DNA evenly across several immunoSEQ plates. Original data processing: From ImmunoSEQ came sequences covering only the junction and carrying no quality scores, so filtering differed. Assay used: immunoSEQ multiplex PCR; TCRdb lists only in-frame clones, some missing. V and J calls and clone size follow that table, whereas D and trimming were derived from the DNA. The table lists over 1.4 million clones, more than 95% of them singletons, with roughly 1.2% in the top ten. This clone was seen a few times.

V usage is TRBV11-3 and J usage is TRBJ2-2; 10 bases fit TRBD1. Sequences were obtained from naive CD4+ T cells sorted from blood. Subset indicated: CD45RA+ positively selected. This TCR came from a man aged 30 to 45 in good health. Here the CDR3 DNA reads TGTGCCAGCAGCCCAGGTGGGACAGGGGATACCGGGGAGCTGTTTTTT. It yields the protein CASSPGGTGDTGELFF.